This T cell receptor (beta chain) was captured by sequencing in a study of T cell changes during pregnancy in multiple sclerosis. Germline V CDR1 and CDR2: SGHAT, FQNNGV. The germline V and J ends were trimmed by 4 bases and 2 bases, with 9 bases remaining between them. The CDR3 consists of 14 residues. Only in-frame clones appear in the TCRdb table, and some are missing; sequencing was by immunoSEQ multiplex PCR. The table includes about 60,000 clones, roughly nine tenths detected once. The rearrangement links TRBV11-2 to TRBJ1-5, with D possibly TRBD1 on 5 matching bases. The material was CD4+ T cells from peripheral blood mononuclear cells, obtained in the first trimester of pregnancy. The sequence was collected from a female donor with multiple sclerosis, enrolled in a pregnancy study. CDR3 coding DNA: TGTGCCAGCAGCTCGGGACTAGGCAATCAGCCCCAGCATTTT. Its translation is CASSSGLGNQPQHF.